The T cell receptor beta chain under discussion was sequenced for a study of blood T cell repertoires in COVID-19. Study details: PBMCs, B-cell-depleted T cells, or T cells were the source of the cDNA or gDNA that made up the material.

TCRdb's copy holds only in-frame clones and misses some; the assay was immunoSEQ multiplex PCR. The sample holds around 200,000 clones; about 84% are singletons and the top ten take 15% to 20%. CDR1 is MNHEY, CDR2 SVGEGT, per germline. Deletions cut 4 bases from V and 1 base from J, with 12 bases between. The CDR3 has 15 amino acids. The Seattle site enrolled patients during active infection and followed them longitudinally. The sequenced material came from peripheral blood. This receptor was identified in a person between 65 and 80 years old with COVID-19, enrolled during active disease. The gene calls are TRBV6-2 or TRBV6-3 and TRBJ2-3; D gene unclear. In nucleotides, the CDR3 is TGTGCCAGCAGTTCTTCCCTAGTGGGCACAGATACGCAGTATTTT. This encodes CASSSSLVGTDTQYF.